The next 24 T cell receptor beta chains were all read from a single sample in a study of memory CD8 T cells in hepatitis C reinfection. Time point reported: pre-reinfection, 55 to 20 weeks before reinfection detection. No in vitro expansion preceded TCR sequencing of the sorted cells. This table comes from immunoSEQ multiplex PCR, and its TCRdb copy is limited to in-frame clones, with some not included. This table has over 50,000 clones, 85% to 90% appearing once. The sequenced sample was naive CD8+ T cells sorted from blood. The receptors were gathered from a man aged 18-30 years with hepatitis C virus infection.

CDR3 sequence: CASSTGTGSNEQFF. DNA for the CDR3: TGTGCCAGCAGTACCGGGACAGGGTCCAATGAGCAGTTCTTC. The rearrangement joins TRBV28 to TRBJ2-1; 9 nucleotides line up with TRBD1. This CDR3 is built from 14 residues. Germline V CDR1 and CDR2: MDHEN, SYDVKM. With 5 bases clipped from V and 6 bases from J, the junction kept 5 bases outside the gene matches. Full variable domain (rest looked up from reference TRBV28 and TRBJ2-1): DVKVTQSSRYLVKRTGEKVFLECVQDMDHENMFWYRQDPGLGLRLIYFSYDVKMKEKGDIPEGYSVSREKKERFSLILESASTNQTSMYLCASSTGTGSNEQFFGPGTRLTVL.

The V call is TRBV10-3, the J call TRBJ2-3; 7 bases map to TRBD2. This CDR3 spans 17 amino acids. Trimming took 3 bases from V and 6 from J; bases not matched to a gene: 15. Germline-derived CDR1 and CDR2 are ENHRY and SYGVKD. CDR3 amino acids: CAISDSGIAGLPDTQYF. CDR3 sequence (DNA): TGTGCCATCAGTGACTCAGGGATAGCGGGCCTACCCGATACGCAGTATTTT.

The gene calls are TRBV7-2 and TRBJ2-3, with TRBD2 matching over 9 bases. V lost 5 bases and J lost 0; bases outside the gene matches: 12. Germline assignment: CDR1 SGHTA and CDR2 FQGNSA. The CDR3 has 18 residues. The CDR3 DNA sequence: TGTGCCAGCAGCCCCTTCTTGACTAGCGGCACAAGCACAGATACGCAGTATTTT. As protein: CASSPFLTSGTSTDTQYF.

The V call is TRBV11-2, the J call TRBJ2-1; 8 positions agree with TRBD1. The CDR3 spans 15 residues. Germline trimming cut 5 bases from V and 1 base from J; bases unmatched to any gene: 4. The germline CDR1 and CDR2 sequences are SGHAT and FQNNGV. CDR3 nucleotides: TGTGCCAGCAGCGGCGGGGACAGGTCCTACAATGAGCAGTTCTTC. It specifies CASSGGDRSYNEQFF. The complete variable domain, with remaining parts taken from reference TRBV11-2 and TRBJ2-1, reads EAGVAQSPRYKIIEKRQSVAFWCNPISGHATLYWYQQILGQGPKLLIQFQNNGVVDDSQLPKDRFSAERLKGVDSTLKIQPAKLEDSAVYLCASSGGDRSYNEQFFGPGTRLTVL.

This chain connects TRBV7-9 to TRBJ2-7; D is possibly TRBD1 (6 bases). The V gene lost 5 bases and the J gene lost 3 bases, with 14 bases spanning the gap. The length of the CDR3 is 14 residues. CDR1 is SEHNR and CDR2 is FQNEAQ in the germline V gene (reference sequence). The DNA of the CDR3 is TGTGCCAGCAGCCCCTCCCAGGGGATCTACGAGCAGTACTTC. It encodes CASSPSQGIYEQYF.

The chain couples TRBV6-6 to TRBJ2-7; TRBD1 aligns across 8 bases. The CDR3 totals 15 residues. From germline, CDR1 is MNHNY and CDR2 SVGAGI (reference sequence). The trim removed 5 bases at V and 1 base at J, leaving 7 bases unmatched. The CDR3 is CASSAGGGRSYEQYV. Here the CDR3 DNA reads TGTGCCAGCAGTGCAGGGGGCGGAAGGTCCTACGAGCAGTACGTC.

J is TRBJ1-6 and V is TRBV6-1, with 7 bases matching TRBD1. The CDR3 runs to 16 residues. Germline V lookup: CDR1 MNHNS, CDR2 SASEGT. V was clipped by 4 bases and J by 6 bases; unmatched bases: 9. The CDR3 DNA is TGTGCCAGCAGTGGATGGCAGGGGGACACTAATTCACCCCTCCACTTT. Protein sequence: CASSGWQGDTNSPLHF.

The chain joins TRBV7-8 to TRBJ2-2; D not resolved. V was cut by 1 base and J by 0 bases, with 12 bases left in between. CDR1 is SGHVS and CDR2 is FQNEAQ in the germline V gene. The CDR3 length is 17 residues. The CDR3 coding sequence is TGTGCCAGCAGCTTAGATACGCGGTTCTCGAACACCGGGGAGCTGTTTTTT. Translated, it gives CASSLDTRFSNTGELFF.

On this clone itself: At one boundary the junction diverges from the germline segment, which might be a read error. The chain is built from TRBV2 and TRBJ2-1, with 7 bases aligning to TRBD2. CDR3 length equals 13 residues. The germline V gene encodes CDR1 SNHLY and CDR2 FYNNEI. CDR3 protein: CASSEGDYYEQFF. The CDR3 DNA sequence: TGTGCCAGCAGCGAAGGGGACTACTATGAGCAGTTCTTC.

This chain connects TRBV4-1 to TRBJ1-5; D gene uncertain. CDR1 and CDR2 from the germline V gene are MGHRA and YSYEKL. V lost 0 bases to trimming and J lost 7 bases, with 19 bases between them. The CDR3 has 17 amino acids. CDR3 nucleotide sequence: TGCGCCAGCAGCCAAGAAGAGGTAACGGGATTGAACCAGCCCCAGCATTTT. It specifies CASSQEEVTGLNQPQHF.

The chain links TRBV7-3 to TRBJ2-3; 10 bases agree with TRBD1. Germline loops: CDR1 SGHTA, CDR2 FQGTGA. Trimming cost V 5 bases and J 4 bases; bases outside gene matches: 3. CDR3 size: 14 residues. CDR3 DNA sequence: TGTGCCAGCAGCCCGGGACAGGGGTCAGATACGCAGTATTTT. It specifies CASSPGQGSDTQYF.

This clone turned up a few times. This rearrangement joins TRBV6-1 to TRBJ2-3; 9 nucleotides align to TRBD1. The V gene's germline CDR1 is MNHNS and CDR2 SASEGT. CDR3 length equals 16 residues. The trim removed 3 bases at V and 5 bases at J, leaving 9 bases unmatched. The CDR3 DNA follows: TGTGCCAGCAGTGACCAGGAGGACAGGGGATTAGATACGCAGTATTTT. Its protein product is CASSDQEDRGLDTQYF.

This rearrangement joins TRBV28 to TRBJ1-1, with TRBD1 identical over 8 bases. The CDR3 is 15 amino acids. V lost 5 bases and J lost 0; bases outside the gene matches: 5. From germline, CDR1 is MDHEN and CDR2 SYDVKM. The CDR3 is CASSPRTGLNTEAFF. Written as DNA, the CDR3 is TGTGCCAGCAGTCCACGGACAGGGTTGAACACTGAAGCTTTCTTT.

This clone was seen a few times. V usage is TRBV4-3 and J usage is TRBJ1-2; unclear D gene. CDR1 is LGHNA, CDR2 YSLEER, per germline. The V gene lost 4 bases and the J gene lost 8 bases, with 17 bases spanning the gap. This CDR3 comprises 14 residues. DNA of the CDR3: TGCGCCAGCAGCCGGGAGGACTATGACGAGGGCTACACCTTC. Protein: CASSREDYDEGYTF.

This clone was picked up one time. This chain uses TRBV18 with TRBJ2-1; 8 bases map to TRBD1. This CDR3 region has 15 residues. Germline trimming cut 6 bases from V and 5 bases from J; bases unmatched to any gene: 9. Germline V gives CDR1 KGHSH, CDR2 LQKENI. In DNA form, the CDR3 reads TGTGCCAGCTCTATTCGACAGGGGCAAAACAATGAGCAGTTCTTC. Protein: CASSIRQGQNNEQFF.

The gene calls are TRBV30 and TRBJ2-2; no definite D call. In germline, CDR1 is GTSNPN, CDR2 SVGIG (reference sequence). Trimming left V 2 bases short and J 2 bases short, with 9 bases between. The CDR3 contains 14 residues. CDR3: CAWSLAPNTGELFF. The CDR3 DNA follows: TGTGCCTGGAGTTTAGCTCCCAACACCGGGGAGCTGTTTTTT. Variable domain in full (rest from reference TRBV30 and TRBJ2-2): SQTIHQWPATLVQPVGSPLSLECTVEGTSNPNLYWYRQAAGRGLQLLFYSVGIGQISSEVPQNLSASRPQDRQFILSSKKLLLSDSGFYLCAWSLAPNTGELFFGEGSRLTVL.

The J gene is TRBJ2-1, the V gene TRBV14; no definite D call. Trimming shortened V by 1 base and J by 3 bases, and 10 bases separated the two germline ends. Germline CDR1 is SGHDN and CDR2 is FVKESK. CDR3 length equals 15 residues. DNA for the CDR3: TGTGCCAGCAGCCAAGGAGCTAACTACTACAATGAGCAGTTCTTC. Amino acids: CASSQGANYYNEQFF.

The V gene is TRBV4-3, the J gene TRBJ1-2; TRBD1 matches at 11 bases. The CDR3 covers 16 residues. Trimming took 0 bases from V and 8 from J; bases not matched to a gene: 8. Looked up from germline, CDR1 is LGHNA and CDR2 is YSLEER. The CDR3 sequence: CASSQDLGQGAGGYTF. CDR3 in DNA: TGCGCCAGCAGCCAAGATCTTGGACAGGGGGCTGGGGGCTACACCTTC.

CDR3 amino acids: CASSLLGQQETQYF. CDR3 DNA sequence: TGTGCCAGCAGTTTACTGGGACAGCAAGAGACCCAGTACTTC. The genes are TRBV27 and TRBJ2-5; TRBD1 aligns across 7 bases. V lost 2 bases and J lost 2; bases outside the gene matches: 2. The CDR3 length is 14 residues. Germline V gene sequence: CDR1 MNHEY, CDR2 SMNVEV (reference sequence).

The chain has TRBV7-9 and TRBJ1-2; 9 nucleotides agree with TRBD1. This CDR3 spans 17 amino acids. V lost 5 bases and J lost 4; bases outside the gene matches: 14. Germline V lookup: CDR1 SEHNR, CDR2 FQNEAQ (reference sequence). The CDR3 is CASSLAGTGLLSYGYTF. The CDR3 nucleotides read TGTGCCAGCAGCCTCGCCGGGACAGGGCTTCTCTCCTATGGCTACACCTTC.

This clone appeared a single time. This chain uses TRBV7-9 with TRBJ2-1; a weak D match, TRBD1 (5 bases). This CDR3 is 16 amino acids long. V was pared by 3 bases and J by 4 bases, with 16 bases between. Germline CDR1 reads SEHNR; CDR2 reads FQNEAQ (reference sequence). The CDR3 DNA reads TGTGCCAGCAGCTTGTCCACAGGTTCCTTTTACAATGAGCAGTTCTTC. It yields the protein CASSLSTGSFYNEQFF.

This chain uses TRBV10-1 with TRBJ1-6, with D possibly TRBD1 on 6 matching bases. In germline, CDR1 is WNHNN, CDR2 SYGVQD (reference sequence). The CDR3 contains 13 residues. The ends were cut back, 7 bases at V and 11 bases at J, with 15 bases in the middle. The DNA for the CDR3 is TGCGCCAGCACCCAGGGGTTTGGGACACCCCTCCACTTT. Translating it yields CASTQGFGTPLHF.

The rearrangement links TRBV14 to TRBJ2-1; D remains unclear. The CDR3 is made up of 14 amino acids. V was shortened by 4 bases and J by 3 bases, with 10 bases between the two germline ends. Per germline, CDR1 SGHDN and CDR2 FVKESK. CDR3 residues: CASSRLPGYNEQFF. In nucleotides, the CDR3 is TGTGCCAGCAGCCGCTTACCAGGCTACAATGAGCAGTTCTTC.

The chain employs TRBV4-1 and TRBJ2-5; D unclear. The CDR3 is 14 residues long. Germline CDR1 is MGHRA and CDR2 is YSYEKL. The V and J ends lost 1 base and 2 bases respectively, with 8 bases between them. CDR3 amino acids: CASSQVAGQETQYF. The CDR3 DNA reads as TGCGCCAGCAGCCAAGTTGCAGGACAAGAGACCCAGTACTTC.